This T cell receptor (beta chain) stems from a study of blood T cells in healthy people across ages. As to this clonotype: Its cognate antigen is unknown.

Trimming took 5 bases from V and 0 from J; bases not matched to a gene: 15. CDR1 and CDR2 (germline): SEHNR, FQNEAQ (reference sequence). The CDR3 sequence is 18 residues long. Using a J-beta primer mix together with a sample-barcoded 5' primer, a second PCR was run for roughly 6 to 12 cycles. TCRdb redid the calling of the 5' RACE reads with MiXCR, one entry per CDR3 protein. The table shows 850,000 to 1,100,000 distinct CDR3 sequences, with about two fifths occurring only once. Findings of the study overall: When set beside aged donors, long-lived donors presented more naive CD4+ cells and higher diversity.

Sequenced: blood. The sequence derives from a man in his late teens or twenties in good health. The rearrangement joins TRBV7-9 to TRBJ1-2; 7 bases match TRBD1. The CDR3 DNA reads TGTGCCAGCAGCCCGAGCTCGACAGGGCGGAGGTCTAACTATGGCTACACCTTC. Its protein product is CASSPSSTGRRSNYGYTF. Supplemented by reference TRBV7-9 and TRBJ1-2, the full variable domain reads DTGVSQNPRHKITKRGQNVTFRCDPISEHNRLYWYRQTLGQGPEFLTYFQNEAQLEKSRLLSDRFSAERPKGSFSTLEIQRTEQGDSAMYLCASSPSSTGRRSNYGYTFGSGTRLTVV.